The 13 T cell receptor beta chains reported below all come from one sample, sequenced in a study of metastatic and nonmetastatic thyroid tumors. Before thyroid surgery, none of the patients had received any treatment. TCRdb re-clonotyped the PCR reads through MiXCR. Found here are 84,000 or so clones, 7.5% to 9% of them singletons; the top ten hold 8.8%. Sequencing was carried out using blood. The receptor set was obtained from a female donor with papillary thyroid cancer or a benign thyroid nodule (not recorded which). Some clones in this sample may be carry-over from other donors' samples.

This clone was observed many times. The chain uses TRBV7-8 and TRBJ2-1, with 7 positions matching TRBD2. This CDR3 has 20 residues. J lost 4 bases, V lost 5 bases, and 23 bases had no gene match. The germline CDR1 and CDR2 sequences are SGHVS and FQNEAQ. The CDR3 coding sequence is TGTGCCAGCAGCATACCGCATCCGATAGCGGGCCCGACTCCTTACAATGAGCAGTTCTTC. This encodes CASSIPHPIAGPTPYNEQFF.

This clone was counted at least ten times. V and J are TRBV6-1 and TRBJ1-5; 10 nucleotides align to TRBD1. V gave up 6 bases and J gave up 4 bases; unmatched junction bases: 6. Germline lookup yields CDR1 MNHNS and CDR2 SASEGT. The CDR3 totals 15 residues. CDR3 amino acids: CASRAGQGGNQPQHF. The CDR3 DNA sequence: TGTGCCAGCAGAGCCGGACAGGGGGGTAATCAGCCCCAGCATTTT.

This clone occurred many times. The chain is built from TRBV11-1 and TRBJ1-6, with 7 bases aligning to TRBD1. The CDR3 has 14 residues. Trimming removed 2 bases from V and 7 bases from J; junction bases left unmatched: 2. CDR1 and CDR2 (germline): SGHAT, FQDESV (reference sequence). CDR3 sequence: CASSLSGGNSPLHF. CDR3 sequence (DNA): TGTGCCAGCAGCTTATCAGGGGGAAATTCACCCCTCCACTTT. The full variable domain, its missing parts supplied by reference TRBV11-1 and TRBJ1-6, is EAEVAQSPRYKITEKSQAVAFWCDPISGHATLYWYRQILGQGPELLVQFQDESVVDDSQLPKDRFSAERLKGVDSTLKIQPAELGDSAMYLCASSLSGGNSPLHFGNGTRLTVT.

This clone has ten or more counts. The chain joins TRBV18 to TRBJ1-6; 9 nucleotides agree with TRBD1. V lost 3 bases and J lost 9; bases outside the gene matches: 6. This CDR3 has 15 residues. Per germline, CDR1 KGHSH and CDR2 LQKENI. The CDR3 sequence is CASSPPGTGLSPLHF. CDR3 nucleotide sequence: TGTGCCAGCTCACCCCCTGGGACAGGGCTTTCACCCCTCCACTTT.

For this clone: Different DNA sequences within this sample yield the same CDR3. The V gene is TRBV2, the J gene TRBJ2-5; D remains ambiguous. CDR3 length: 14 amino acids. V gave up 3 bases and J gave up 2 bases, with 10 bases separating them. Germline CDR1 SNHLY, CDR2 FYNNEI. The CDR3 loop is CASSELSAQETQYF. The CDR3, as DNA: TGTGCCAGCAGTGAGCTTAGTGCACAAGAGACCCAGTACTTC.

This clone is labeled as hyperexpanded. The chain uses TRBV25-1 and TRBJ2-2; D is unresolved. There are 12 residues in the CDR3. With 8 bases removed from V and 6 bases from J, the gap between germline ends came to 10 bases. Germline V gives CDR1 MGHDK, CDR2 SYGVNS. CDR3 in DNA: TGTGCCAGCTCCGACCCTGCCGGGGAGCTGTTTTTT. Translating it yields CASSDPAGELFF. Based on the CDR3 plus reference TRBV25-1 and TRBJ2-2, the full variable domain is EADIYQTPRYLVIGTGKKITLECSQTMGHDKMYWYQQDPGMELHLIHYSYGVNSTEKGDLSSESTVSRIRTEHFPLTLESARPSHTSQYLCASSDPAGELFFGEGSRLTVL.

The V and J genes are TRBV19 and TRBJ1-1, with unresolved D. The CDR3 is made up of 13 amino acids. Germline V gene sequence: CDR1 LNHDA, CDR2 SQIVND (reference sequence). V was clipped by 1 base and J by 3 bases, with 6 bases between them. The CDR3 region has the DNA TGTGCCAGTAGTATAGTAGTGGACACTGAAGCTTTCTTT. It translates to CASSIVVDTEAFF.

J is TRBJ2-7 and V is TRBV30, with a tentative D call TRBD1 (5 bases). V was shortened by 8 bases and J by 0 bases, with 14 bases between the two germline ends. Germline V gene sequence: CDR1 GTSNPN, CDR2 SVGIG (reference sequence). The CDR3 consists of 13 residues. In nucleotides, the CDR3 is TGTGCCGGTGACAGCTTGAGCTCCTACGAGCAGTACTTC. Encoded protein: CAGDSLSSYEQYF. Drawing the rest from reference TRBV30 and TRBJ2-7, the complete variable domain is SQTIHQWPATLVQPVGSPLSLECTVEGTSNPNLYWYRQAAGRGLQLLFYSVGIGQISSEVPQNLSASRPQDRQFILSSKKLLLSDSGFYLCAGDSLSSYEQYFGPGTRLTVT.

This sequence joins TRBV18 and TRBJ1-1; D possibly corresponds to TRBD1 (6 bases). The ends were cut back, 2 bases at V and 5 bases at J, with 18 bases in the middle. CDR3 length: 16 amino acids. Germline V gene lookup returns CDR1 KGHSH and CDR2 LQKENI. CDR3 sequence: CASSPYSGQMRTEAFF. In nucleotides, the CDR3 is TGTGCCAGCTCACCATATAGCGGACAGATGAGAACTGAAGCTTTCTTT.

In this sample, this clone turned up a few times. V is TRBV6-1 and J is TRBJ1-1; 7 positions match TRBD1. CDR3 length equals 13 residues. Per the germline V gene, CDR1 is MNHNS and CDR2 is SASEGT. Losses at the gene ends were 6 bases for V and 7 bases for J; bases not matched to a gene: 8. Here the CDR3 DNA reads TGTGCCAGCAGACCCCCGGGACAGCTTGAAGCTTTCTTT. Encoded protein: CASRPPGQLEAFF.

This clone came up a few times. Here the CDR3 DNA reads TGCAGCGTTGAGGCAATAGATCGAAAACTGTTTTTT. This sequence encodes CSVEAIDRKLFF. The chain joins TRBV29-1 to TRBJ1-4; D not resolved. Germline V lookup: CDR1 SQVTM, CDR2 ANQGSEA. The CDR3 length is 12 residues. V lost 3 bases and J lost 10, with 12 bases in between.

This chain uses TRBV18 with TRBJ2-1; possible D gene TRBD2, 5 bases. CDR1 is KGHSH, CDR2 LQKENI, per germline. This CDR3 comprises 12 residues. The V and J ends lost 6 bases and 8 bases respectively, with 11 bases between them. The CDR3 nucleotides are TGTGCCAGCTCCCGGTCGAGGGATGAGCAGTTCTTC. Its protein product is CASSRSRDEQFF.

The table lists this clone with many counts. The V call is TRBV24-1, the J call TRBJ1-3; 7 positions match TRBD1. Germline values: CDR1 KGHDR, CDR2 SFDVKD. V was pared by 4 bases and J by 2 bases, with 4 bases of the junction left unmatched. The CDR3 is 15 residues long. The CDR3 nucleotides read TGTGCCACCAGTGAAACCGGGACAGCTGGAAACACCATATATTTT. Translation gives CATSETGTAGNTIYF.